These T cell receptor beta chains were read from a single sample in a study of blood T cell repertoires in COVID-19. Measured with immunoSEQ multiplex PCR; TCRdb has only the in-frame clones, and not every one. This table holds some 14,000 clones, about 85% found once. Specimen: peripheral blood. The receptors shown here come from a human donor in a cohort sampled during active COVID-19. Both conserved end residues are part of each CDR3. The order of the fields is D gene, clone size, J gene, V gene, CDR3 protein, CDR3 DNA. A D gene is named only where the DNA matches it firmly. Clone size is given for some rows only: seen once, a few or many times, or a class if the clone is expanded.

TRBD1,NA,TRBJ2-3,TRBV3-1/TRBV3-2,CASSRTGEDTQYF,TGTGCCAGCAGCCGAACAGGGGAAGATACGCAGTATTTT
NA,NA,TRBJ2-7,TRBV11-2,CASSLDLALYYEQYF,TGTGCCAGCAGCTTAGATCTTGCGTTGTACTACGAGCAGTACTTC
TRBD1,NA,TRBJ1-1,TRBV6-1,CASSERDRDTEAFF,TGTGCCAGCAGTGAGCGGGACAGGGACACTGAAGCTTTCTTT
TRBD1,NA,TRBJ1-6,TRBV27,CASSSPTGGSYNSPLHF,TGTGCCAGCAGTTCCCCGACAGGGGGCTCCTATAATTCACCCCTCCACTTT
TRBD1,NA,TRBJ2-7,TRBV2,CASSERGGEEQYF,TGTGCCAGCAGTGAAAGAGGGGGCGAGGAGCAGTACTTC
NA,NA,TRBJ2-2,TRBV13,CASVIPGVGSGELFF,TGTGCCAGCGTCATCCCCGGGGTAGGGTCCGGGGAGCTGTTTTTT
NA,NA,TRBJ2-4,TRBV15,CATSSPGGRMSQYF,TGTGCCACCAGCAGTCCCGGGGGTAGGATGAGTCAGTACTTC
TRBD1,NA,TRBJ1-4,TRBV18,CASSAQGAGEKLFF,TGTGCCAGCTCAGCCCAGGGGGCGGGTGAAAAACTGTTTTTT
TRBD2,NA,TRBJ2-7,TRBV2,CASRLAGAYEQYF,TGTGCCAGCAGGCTAGCGGGAGCCTACGAGCAGTACTTC
NA,once,TRBJ2-3,TRBV6-6,CASNQNADTQYF,TGTGCCAGCAACCAAAACGCGGATACGCAGTATTTT
NA,NA,TRBJ2-7,TRBV19,CASSIRPGLYEQYF,TGTGCCAGTAGTATTCGACCAGGACTCTACGAGCAGTACTTC
NA,once,TRBJ2-2,TRBV21-1,CASSKSLALSSTGELFF,TGTGCCAGCAGCAAAAGCCTTGCATTAAGTTCTACCGGGGAGCTGTTTTTT
TRBD2,NA,TRBJ2-1,TRBV3-1/TRBV3-2,CASSQGWTSGSIEQFF,TGTGCCAGCAGCCAAGGATGGACTAGCGGGAGCATTGAGCAGTTCTTC
TRBD2,NA,TRBJ2-5,TRBV20-1,CSARTSGSSYF,TGCAGTGCAAGGACTAGCGGGAGCTCGTACTTC
TRBD1,NA,TRBJ1-5,TRBV28,CASSWDRGLPLAYSNQPQHF,TGTGCCAGCAGTTGGGACAGGGGGCTACCCCTCGCATATAGCAATCAGCCCCAGCATTTT
NA,NA,TRBJ2-7,TRBV28,CASSPGQQEQYF,TGTGCCAGCAGCCCCGGACAGCAGGAGCAGTACTTC
NA,NA,TRBJ1-2,TRBV18,CASSPPAAPGYGYTF,TGTGCCAGCTCACCACCCGCAGCCCCGGGCTATGGCTACACCTTC
TRBD1,NA,TRBJ1-2,TRBV7-2,CASSLQQGPKVAGYTF,TGTGCCAGCAGCTTACAACAGGGGCCTAAAGTCGCTGGCTACACCTTC